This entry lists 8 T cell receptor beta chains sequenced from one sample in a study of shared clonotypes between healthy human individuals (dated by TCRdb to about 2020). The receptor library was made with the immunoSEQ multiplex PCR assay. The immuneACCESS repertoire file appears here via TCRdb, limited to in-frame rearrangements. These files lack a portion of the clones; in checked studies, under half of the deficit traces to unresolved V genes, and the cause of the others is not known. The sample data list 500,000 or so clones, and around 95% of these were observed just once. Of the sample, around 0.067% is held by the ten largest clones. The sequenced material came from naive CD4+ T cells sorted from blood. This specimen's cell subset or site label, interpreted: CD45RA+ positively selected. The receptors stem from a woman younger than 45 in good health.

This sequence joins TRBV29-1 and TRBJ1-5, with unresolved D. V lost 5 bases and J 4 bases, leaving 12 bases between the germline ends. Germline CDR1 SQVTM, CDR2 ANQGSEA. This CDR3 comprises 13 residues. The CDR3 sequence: CSVKILGNQPQHF. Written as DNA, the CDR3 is TGCAGCGTTAAGATACTGGGGAATCAGCCCCAGCATTTT.

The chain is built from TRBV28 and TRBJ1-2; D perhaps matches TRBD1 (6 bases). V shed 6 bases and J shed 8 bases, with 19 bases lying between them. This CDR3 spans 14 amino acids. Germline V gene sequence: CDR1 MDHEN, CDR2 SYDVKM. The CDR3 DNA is TGTGCCAGCAGACTGACAGGCGGGAACGTGGGCTACACCTTC. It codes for CASRLTGGNVGYTF.

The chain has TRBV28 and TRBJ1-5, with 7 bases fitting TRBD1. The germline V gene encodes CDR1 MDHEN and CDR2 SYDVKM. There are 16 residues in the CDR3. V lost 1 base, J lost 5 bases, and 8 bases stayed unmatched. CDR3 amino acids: CASSLLAGGEDQPQHF. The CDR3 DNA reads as TGTGCCAGCAGTTTATTAGCAGGGGGTGAGGATCAGCCCCAGCATTTT.

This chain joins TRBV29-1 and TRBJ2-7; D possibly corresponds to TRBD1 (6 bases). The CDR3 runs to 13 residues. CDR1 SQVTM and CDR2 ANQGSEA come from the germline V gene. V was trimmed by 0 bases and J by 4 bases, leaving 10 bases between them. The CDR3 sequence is CSVEDPQGYEQYF. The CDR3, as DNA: TGCAGCGTTGAAGACCCACAGGGATACGAGCAGTACTTC.

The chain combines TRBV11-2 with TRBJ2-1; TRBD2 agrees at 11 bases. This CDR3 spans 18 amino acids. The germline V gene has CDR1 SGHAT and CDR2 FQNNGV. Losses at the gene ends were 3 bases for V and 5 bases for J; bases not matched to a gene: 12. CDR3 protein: CASSFVIAGGPKNNEQFF. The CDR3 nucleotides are TGTGCCAGCAGCTTTGTAATAGCGGGAGGGCCAAAAAACAATGAGCAGTTCTTC.

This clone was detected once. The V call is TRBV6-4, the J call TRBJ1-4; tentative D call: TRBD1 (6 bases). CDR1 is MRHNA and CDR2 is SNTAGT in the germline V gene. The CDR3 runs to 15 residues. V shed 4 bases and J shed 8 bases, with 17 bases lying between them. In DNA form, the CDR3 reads TGTGCCAGCAGTGCAGTAAACAGGGTTGGAGAAAAACTGTTTTTT. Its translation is CASSAVNRVGEKLFF.

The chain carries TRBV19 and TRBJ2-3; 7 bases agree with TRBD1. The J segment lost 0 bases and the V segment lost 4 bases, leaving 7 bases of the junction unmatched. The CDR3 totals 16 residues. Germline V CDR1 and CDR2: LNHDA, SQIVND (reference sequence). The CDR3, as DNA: TGTGCCAGTAGTACTCGGGACAGACGAAGCACAGATACGCAGTATTTT. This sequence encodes CASSTRDRRSTDTQYF.

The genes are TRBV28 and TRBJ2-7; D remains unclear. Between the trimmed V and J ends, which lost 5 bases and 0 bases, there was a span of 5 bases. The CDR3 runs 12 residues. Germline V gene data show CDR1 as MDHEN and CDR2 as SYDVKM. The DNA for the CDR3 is TGTGCCAGCAGTGTGGGCTCCTACGAGCAGTACTTC. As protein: CASSVGSYEQYF.